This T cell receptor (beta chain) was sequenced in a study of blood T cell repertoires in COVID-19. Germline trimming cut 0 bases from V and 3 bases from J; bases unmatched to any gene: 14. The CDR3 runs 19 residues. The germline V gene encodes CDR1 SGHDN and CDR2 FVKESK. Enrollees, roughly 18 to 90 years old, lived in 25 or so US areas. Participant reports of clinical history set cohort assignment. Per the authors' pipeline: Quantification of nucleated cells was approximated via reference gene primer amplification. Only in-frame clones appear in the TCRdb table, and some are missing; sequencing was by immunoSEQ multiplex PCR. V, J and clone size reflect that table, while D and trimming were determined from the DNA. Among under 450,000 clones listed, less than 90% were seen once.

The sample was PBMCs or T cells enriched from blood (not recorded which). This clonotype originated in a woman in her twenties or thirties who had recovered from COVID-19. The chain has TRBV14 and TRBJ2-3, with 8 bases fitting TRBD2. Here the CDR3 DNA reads TGTGCCAGCAGCCAAGATCGGTGGCGGGGGGACCTTAGGACAGATACGCAGTATTTT. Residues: CASSQDRWRGDLRTDTQYF.